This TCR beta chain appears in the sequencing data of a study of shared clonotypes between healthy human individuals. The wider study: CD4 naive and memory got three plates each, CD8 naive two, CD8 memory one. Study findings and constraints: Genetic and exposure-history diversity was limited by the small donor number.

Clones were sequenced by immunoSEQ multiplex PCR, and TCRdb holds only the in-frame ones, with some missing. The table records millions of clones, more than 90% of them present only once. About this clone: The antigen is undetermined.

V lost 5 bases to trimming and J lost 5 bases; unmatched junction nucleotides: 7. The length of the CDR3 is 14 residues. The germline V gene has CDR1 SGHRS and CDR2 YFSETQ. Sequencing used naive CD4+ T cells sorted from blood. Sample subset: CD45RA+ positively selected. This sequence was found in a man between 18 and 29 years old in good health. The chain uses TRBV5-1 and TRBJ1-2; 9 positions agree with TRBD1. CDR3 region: CASRRPGQGYGYTF. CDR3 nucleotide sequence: TGCGCCAGCAGGCGTCCGGGACAGGGATATGGCTACACCTTC. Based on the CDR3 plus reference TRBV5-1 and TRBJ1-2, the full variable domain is KAGVTQTPRYLIKTRGQQVTLSCSPISGHRSVSWYQQTPGQGLQFLFEYFSETQRNKGNFPGRFSGRQFSNSRSEMNVSTLELGDSALYLCASRRPGQGYGYTFGSGTRLTVV.